The entry that follows covers one TCR beta chain sequence. This clonotype was counted at least ten times. The target of this receptor is not known. No qualities accompany the bases; no much larger clone lies one base away. This specimen comes from a study of T cells in Graves' hyperthyroidism and ophthalmopathy (dated by TCRdb to 2018 to 2020). About the full investigation: Peripheral blood samples were taken at the time of initial diagnosis, prior to any treatment. The study also compared thyroid tissue and blood T-cell repertoires from about six Graves' hyperthyroidism patients. Following sampling, methimazole starting at 30 mg daily was given to hyperthyroidism patients, and high-dose intravenous methylprednisolone was given to ophthalmopathy patients. A discovery cohort of around 100 patients, 43 with Graves' ophthalmopathy and 57 with stable Graves' hyperthyroidism, was used to find distinguishing TCR V-J signatures. Prospective prediction of ophthalmopathy was tested in an independent validation cohort consisting of about 20 hyperthyroidism patients and some 15 patients who later progressed to ophthalmopathy. The 75 to 100 discovery patients were randomly split 7:3 into training and test sets. According to the paper, TCR Vbeta CDR3 sequencing was carried out on over 130 peripheral blood samples, which came from some 41 ophthalmopathy, under 85 hyperthyroidism and roughly 17 progressor patients.

The CDR3, cysteine through phenylalanine, is 15 amino acids long. Here the CDR3 DNA is all that survives: 45 bases in frame from base 1. V and J are truncated by 3 bases and 2 bases respectively, leaving an intervening sequence of 11 bases. According to the germline V gene, CDR1 reads SGHTA and CDR2 reads FQGNSA. What the authors observed across the whole study: In cross-validation, a model built on a 13 V-J signature told ophthalmopathy apart from stable hyperthyroidism with roughly 87% sensitivity and around 83% specificity, and in testing the same model reached 80%/75%. In validation, the model predicted progression to ophthalmopathy a median of 6.5 months before onset, with roughly 70% sensitivity and nearly 75% specificity. Most expanded thyroid clonotypes (frequency above 0.001) were also found in blood, which suggests that blood repertoires may mirror thyroid immune responses. Sample size was not statistically predetermined, and blinding of investigators to group allocation was not performed.

Amplification of TCR beta CDR3 regions was carried out from RNA transcripts. For the first round of RT-PCR on the TCR CDR3, the HTBI primer set was used together with the Qiagen OneStep RT-PCR kit. Libraries were constructed in a second round of multiplex PCR, after which size selection and purification were performed. Paired-end sequencing of the libraries was performed with 100 bp reads on an Illumina HiSeq2000. The authors' pipeline ran thus. SOAPnuke was used to process the raw data, throwing out any read that contained adapters or uncalled bases, had a mean Phred below 15, or lacked an exact constant-primer or identifier match. High-quality paired reads were merged using COPE v1.2.5, and each unique nucleotide sequence was defined as a clonotype. Clonotypes were aligned to IMGT TRBV, TRBD and TRBJ reference segments using MiTCR v1.1. Only V-J combinations with frequency above 0.0001, covering about 99% of repertoires, were analysed. A TCS score was defined as the ratio of F50 (clonal expansion) to E x V (chaos), with BLOSUM62-based TCRdist applied between CDR3 peptides within each V-J. Welch's t-statistics and random forest reduced fewer than 550 V-J features to 10 to 15, which were used in a naive Bayes classifier (R e1071). In-frame beta chains were kept once TCRdb had trimmed the public reads at Q25 with fastp and called clones with MiXCR. Rows merge per CDR3 protein into single entries with the most common DNA and genes. TCRdb assigned the V and J calls; the authors' analysis was not used. In all, the sample holds hundreds of thousands of distinct CDR3 sequences, and 15% to 20% of those were seen once. The ten largest clones take up roughly 18% of the sample.

Stable Graves' hyperthyroidism was defined as no progression to ophthalmopathy during 18 months of follow-up. The hyperthyroidism patients were between 18 and 65 years old and newly diagnosed, with a disease duration of less than 2 months. Any patient with an uncontrolled infection, another autoimmune disease, pregnancy or lactation was excluded. Diagnoses relied on clinical symptoms, serum thyroxine and TRAb, thyroid ultrasound and orbital computed tomography. Ficoll-Paque density gradient centrifugation was used to isolate PBMCs from 8 to 10 ml of fresh peripheral blood. Total RNA was extracted with Trizol reagent, and quality was checked on an Agilent 2100 Bioanalyzer.

The receptor's source is a young woman with Graves' hyperthyroidism. The source material was blood. The rearranged segments are TRBV7-2 and TRBJ2-1; no confident D gene assignment can be made. CDR3 reads: CASSLKSVPYNEQFF. In nucleotides, the sequence is TGTGCCAGCAGCTTGAAGTCAGTTCCCTACAATGAGCAGTTCTTC.